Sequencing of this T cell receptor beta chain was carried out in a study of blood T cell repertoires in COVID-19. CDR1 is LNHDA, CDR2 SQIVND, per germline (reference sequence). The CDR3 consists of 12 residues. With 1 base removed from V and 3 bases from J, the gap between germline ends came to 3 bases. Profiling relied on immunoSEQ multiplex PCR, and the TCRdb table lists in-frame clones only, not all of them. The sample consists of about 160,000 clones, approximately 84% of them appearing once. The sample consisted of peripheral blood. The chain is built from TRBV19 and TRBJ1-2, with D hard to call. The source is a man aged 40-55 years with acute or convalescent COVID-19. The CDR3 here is CASSIGDYGYTF. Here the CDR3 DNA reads TGTGCCAGTAGTATAGGAGACTATGGCTACACCTTC.